This TCR beta chain was identified in a study of blood T cell repertoires in COVID-19. Study in general: Sample material is recorded as cDNA or gDNA derived from T cells, B-cell-depleted T cells, or PBMCs.

Data came from immunoSEQ multiplex PCR; TCRdb stores just in-frame clones and leaves some out. This sample yields about 150,000 clones, of which over 65% are seen a single time; around a sixth belongs to the top ten. Germline V lookup: CDR1 GTSNPN, CDR2 SVGIG (reference sequence). The CDR3 totals 16 residues. V lost 1 base and J lost 5; bases outside the gene matches: 8. The sample was peripheral blood. The receptor was derived from a middle-aged man with acute or convalescent COVID-19. The gene calls are TRBV30 and TRBJ1-2; 12 nucleotides match TRBD1. The CDR3 reads CAWSAPGQGAEYGYTF. CDR3 in DNA: TGTGCCTGGAGTGCTCCGGGACAGGGGGCGGAATATGGCTACACCTTC. The whole variable domain, filled in from reference TRBV30 and TRBJ1-2, reads SQTIHQWPATLVQPVGSPLSLECTVEGTSNPNLYWYRQAAGRGLQLLFYSVGIGQISSEVPQNLSASRPQDRQFILSSKKLLLSDSGFYLCAWSAPGQGAEYGYTFGSGTRLTVV.